This is a list of T cell receptor beta chains from one sample in a study of T cell changes during pregnancy in multiple sclerosis. Data came from immunoSEQ multiplex PCR; TCRdb stores just in-frame clones and leaves some out. The sample contains around 80,000 clones, 92% of which appear only once. The source material was peripheral blood, sampled before pregnancy. These receptors were obtained from a female donor with multiple sclerosis, enrolled in a pregnancy study. The CDR3 runs from the conserved cysteine through the conserved F or W. The D gene is left open where the match is weak. Some rows have no size entry. The others give once, few or many, or a class for an expanded clone.

abundance	v_gene	j_gene	d_gene	CDR3aa	CDR3nt
NA	TRBV13	TRBJ2-7	TRBD2	CASSWTSSYEQYF	TGTGCCAGCAGCTGGACTAGCTCCTACGAGCAGTACTTC
once	TRBV2	TRBJ1-5	NA	CASRPDSHSNQPQHF	TGTGCCAGCAGGCCAGACAGTCATAGCAATCAGCCCCAGCATTTT
NA	TRBV19	TRBJ2-3	TRBD1	CASSTYRGGDTQYF	TGTGCCAGTAGTACCTACAGGGGTGGAGATACGCAGTATTTT
NA	TRBV29-1	TRBJ2-7	TRBD2	CSVGTSGNEQYF	TGCAGCGTTGGGACTAGCGGGAACGAGCAGTACTTC
NA	TRBV6-6	TRBJ1-4	NA	CASSYSNPTQGEKLFF	TGTGCCAGCAGTTACTCGAACCCCACCCAGGGGGAAAAACTGTTTTTT
once	TRBV19	TRBJ1-2	TRBD1	CASIPTGTAYLRHGRYTF	TGTGCCAGTATTCCTACCGGGACAGCCTACCTCCGCCATGGCCGCTACACCTTC
NA	TRBV5-4	TRBJ2-5	NA	CASSPASQRAETQYF	TGTGCCAGCAGCCCCGCAAGTCAACGAGCAGAGACCCAGTACTTC
many	TRBV6-1	TRBJ2-3	NA	CATQQRETDTQYF	TGTGCCACCCAACAGAGGGAAACAGATACGCAGTATTTT
NA	TRBV11-2	TRBJ2-1	TRBD2	CASSLVHLAGAKYNEQFF	TGTGCCAGCAGCTTAGTGCACCTTGCGGGAGCGAAATACAATGAGCAGTTCTTC
NA	TRBV27	TRBJ2-7	TRBD2	CASSLGAGGFYEQYF	TGTGCCAGCAGTTTAGGGGCGGGAGGGTTTTACGAGCAGTACTTC
NA	TRBV5-6	TRBJ2-4	NA	CASSLSLGEAKNIQYF	TGTGCCAGCAGCTTGTCCTTAGGAGAGGCCAAAAACATTCAGTACTTC
NA	TRBV28	TRBJ2-7	NA	CASSTPRGHTLTKRGEQYF	TGTGCCAGCAGCACGCCTAGGGGACACACCTTGACTAAGCGGGGCGAGCAGTACTTC
NA	TRBV28	TRBJ2-2	TRBD1	CASSIGTGGWTGELFF	TGTGCCAGCAGCATTGGGACAGGCGGTTGGACCGGGGAGCTGTTTTTT
NA	TRBV4-3	TRBJ2-5	TRBD2	CASSQDGRAGGETQYF	TGCGCCAGCAGCCAAGACGGCAGGGCCGGGGGGGAGACCCAGTACTTC
NA	TRBV5-1	TRBJ2-7	NA	CASSDRSHYEQYF	TGCGCCAGCTCGGATAGGAGCCACTACGAGCAGTACTTC
NA	TRBV29-1	TRBJ2-2	NA	CSVAGSWNTGELFF	TGCAGCGTTGCTGGGAGTTGGAACACCGGGGAGCTGTTTTTT
NA	TRBV7-9	TRBJ1-3	NA	CASSFSQRGNTIYF	TGTGCCAGCAGCTTCAGCCAGCGCGGAAACACCATATATTTT
once	TRBV9	TRBJ2-1	TRBD1	CASSALEAGGINEQFF	TGTGCCAGCAGCGCCCTTGAGGCAGGGGGAATTAATGAGCAGTTCTTC
once	TRBV5-1	TRBJ1-5	NA	CASSFRGDSNQPQHF	TGCGCCAGCAGCTTCAGGGGCGATAGCAATCAGCCCCAGCATTTT
NA	TRBV7-3	TRBJ2-1	TRBD2	CASSLSGLGYNEQFF	TGTGCCAGCAGCTTATCAGGACTAGGCTACAATGAGCAGTTCTTC
few	TRBV4-3	TRBJ1-2	TRBD1	CASSQDLGQQRGYTF	TGCGCCAGCAGCCAAGACTTGGGACAGCAGAGGGGCTACACCTTC
few	TRBV6-4	TRBJ2-3	TRBD2	CASSRTSGTDTQYF	TGTGCCAGCAGTCGGACTAGCGGCACAGATACGCAGTATTTT
NA	TRBV7-2	TRBJ2-5	NA	CASSLDSGQETQYF	TGTGCCAGCAGCTTAGATAGCGGCCAAGAGACCCAGTACTTC
NA	TRBV18	TRBJ1-1	TRBD1	CASSPKETGVAFF	TGTGCCAGCTCACCGAAAGAAACAGGGGTTGCTTTCTTT
once	TRBV2	TRBJ2-2	NA	CASSGDLNTGELFF	TGTGCCAGCAGCGGGGACTTGAACACCGGGGAGCTGTTTTTT
NA	TRBV27	TRBJ1-1	TRBD1	CASTTRGQRSEAFF	TGTGCCAGCACCACCCGGGGACAGAGGTCTGAAGCTTTCTTT
NA	TRBV19	TRBJ2-7	TRBD2	CASSISGGRALFQEQYF	TGTGCCAGTAGTATCAGTGGCGGGAGGGCCCTCTTTCAAGAGCAGTACTTC
NA	TRBV28	TRBJ1-2	NA	CASRHRRDTKWDGYTF	TGTGCCAGCAGACATCGACGGGACACCAAATGGGATGGCTACACCTTC
NA	TRBV9	TRBJ2-1	NA	CASSVDPSGPSYNEQFF	TGTGCCAGCAGCGTAGACCCCAGCGGCCCCTCCTACAATGAGCAGTTCTTC
NA	TRBV27	TRBJ1-3	NA	CASSPRPDYTIYF	TGTGCCAGCAGCCCTCGCCCGGACTACACCATATATTTT
NA	TRBV5-1	TRBJ2-7	TRBD1	CASSLVTGGYEQYF	TGCGCCAGCAGCTTGGTTACAGGGGGTTACGAGCAGTACTTC
NA	TRBV28	TRBJ1-1	NA	CASSLESNSFMNTEAFF	TGTGCCAGCAGTTTAGAGTCGAACAGTTTCATGAACACTGAAGCTTTCTTT
NA	TRBV5-1	TRBJ1-4	TRBD1	CASSSQQGDNEKLFF	TGCGCCAGCAGCTCCCAACAGGGGGATAATGAAAAACTGTTTTTT
NA	TRBV29-1	TRBJ1-2	NA	CSVVQGKDGYTF	TGCAGCGTTGTGCAGGGGAAGGATGGCTACACCTTC
NA	TRBV9	TRBJ1-1	NA	CASSVGPGKGDTEAFF	TGTGCCAGCAGCGTAGGACCCGGAAAGGGGGACACTGAAGCTTTCTTT
NA	TRBV5-1	TRBJ2-3	TRBD2	CASSDPIQPSGRDFPDTQYF	TGCGCCAGCAGCGACCCGATTCAACCTAGCGGGAGGGATTTTCCAGATACGCAGTATTTT
NA	TRBV6-5	TRBJ2-6	NA	CASTLGSSGANVLTF	TGTGCCAGCACCCTAGGCAGCTCTGGGGCCAACGTCCTGACTTTC
NA	TRBV27	TRBJ2-7	TRBD2	CASSSGTSGDREYF	TGTGCCAGCAGTTCCGGGACTAGCGGGGATAGGGAGTACTTC
NA	TRBV7-9	TRBJ2-3	TRBD1	CASSFTKGAWGTDTQYF	TGTGCCAGCAGCTTCACTAAGGGGGCCTGGGGCACAGATACGCAGTATTTT
NA	TRBV28	TRBJ2-1	TRBD2	CASSLWPLAGVFNEQFF	TGTGCCAGCAGTTTATGGCCACTAGCGGGGGTCTTTAATGAGCAGTTCTTC
few	TRBV10-3	TRBJ2-7	TRBD1	CASSGQVSEQYF	TGTGCGAGCAGTGGACAGGTCTCCGAGCAGTACTTC
NA	TRBV2	TRBJ2-5	TRBD2	CASKRTSTETQYF	TGTGCCAGTAAAAGGACTAGCACAGAGACCCAGTACTTC
NA	TRBV4-3	TRBJ2-7	TRBD1	CASSQEGQGTYEQYF	TGCGCCAGCAGCCAAGAGGGACAGGGGACGTACGAGCAGTACTTC
once	TRBV9	TRBJ1-4	NA	CASSGGGSNEKLFF	TGTGCCAGCAGCGGAGGAGGGTCTAATGAAAAACTGTTTTTT
once	TRBV28	TRBJ1-2	TRBD1	CASTGAFGTGEGYTF	TGTGCCAGCACTGGGGCCTTCGGGACAGGGGAAGGCTACACCTTC
NA	TRBV27	TRBJ2-7	NA	CASSFPGTGEQYF	TGTGCCAGCAGTTTCCCCGGTACGGGGGAGCAGTACTTC
NA	TRBV5-4	TRBJ2-1	TRBD2	CASSSGLAGGEQFF	TGTGCCAGCAGCTCGGGACTAGCGGGAGGTGAGCAGTTCTTC
NA	TRBV7-9	TRBJ2-1	TRBD1	CASSVTGEQFF	TGTGCCAGCAGCGTGACAGGGGAGCAGTTCTTC
NA	TRBV6-5	TRBJ1-1	NA	CASSLDRMSDTEAFF	TGTGCCAGCAGTTTAGACAGGATGTCGGACACTGAAGCTTTCTTT
NA	TRBV19	TRBJ2-7	TRBD2	CASSGDGGLAGHEQYF	TGTGCCAGTAGTGGGGACGGGGGACTAGCGGGCCACGAGCAGTACTTC
NA	TRBV27	TRBJ2-7	TRBD2	CASSLSGTTYEQYF	TGTGCCAGCAGTTTATCTGGGACTACCTACGAGCAGTACTTC